Below, 6 T cell receptor beta chains from the same sample are listed, as sequenced in a study of Graves' ophthalmopathy and Graves' hyperthyroidism. The TCR beta CDR3 regions underwent amplification from RNA transcripts. HTBI-primed first-round RT-PCR preceded second-round multiplex PCR. TCRdb re-derived calls from the multiplex PCR reads in MiXCR, one entry per CDR3 protein. This table has 300,000 or so distinct CDR3 sequences, 15% to 20% appearing once. The sequenced material came from peripheral blood. These receptors came from an adult man with Graves' ophthalmopathy.

This clonotype was detected many times. The chain couples TRBV6-5 to TRBJ1-2; D remains ambiguous. The CDR3 runs to 15 residues. V gave up 2 bases and J gave up 0 bases, with 10 bases separating them. Germline V gives CDR1 MNHEY, CDR2 SVGAGI. The CDR3 DNA sequence: TGTGCCAGCAGTTACGGTGTCGAAGCTAACTATGGCTACACCTTC. Its translation is CASSYGVEANYGYTF.

The table lists this clonotype with many counts. This chain connects TRBV19 to TRBJ2-7, with D tentatively TRBD2 (5 bases). V was clipped by 6 bases and J by 2 bases, with 11 bases between them. The CDR3 has 13 residues. CDR1 and CDR2 (germline): LNHDA, SQIVND (reference sequence). The DNA for the CDR3 is TGTGCCAGTAGATCCCCGGGGACCTACGAGCAGTACTTC. As protein: CASRSPGTYEQYF.

The table lists this clonotype with many counts. The junction and the germline gene differ at one end; a read error may be behind it. This chain links TRBV6-1 with TRBJ1-6, with D hard to call. The CDR3 extends over 11 amino acids. CDR1 is MNHNS and CDR2 is SASEGT in the germline V gene. Here the CDR3 DNA reads TGTGCCAGCAATCAAAATGGGGAGTTGGACTTT. Translated, it gives CASNQNGELDF.

This clonotype was detected ten times or more. This chain connects TRBV6-5 to TRBJ1-6; D is unresolved. V lost 0 bases, J lost 4 bases, and 4 bases lay in between. The CDR3 is 14 amino acids. The germline V gene has CDR1 MNHEY and CDR2 SVGAGI. The CDR3 reads CASSYSDYNSPLHF. The CDR3 nucleotides read TGTGCCAGCAGTTACTCCGATTATAATTCACCCCTCCACTTT.

This clonotype was recorded many times. The J gene is TRBJ1-2, the V gene TRBV19; 7 bases match TRBD1. Germline CDR1 is LNHDA and CDR2 is SQIVND (reference sequence). Germline trimming cut 3 bases from V and 0 bases from J; bases unmatched to any gene: 4. The CDR3 spans 15 residues. The CDR3 DNA sequence: TGTGCCAGTAGTATTGGACAGGCGACTAACTATGGCTACACCTTC. It is translated as CASSIGQATNYGYTF.

This clonotype was picked up many times. The chain employs TRBV30 and TRBJ1-1, with D perhaps TRBD1 (6 bases). V lost 3 bases, J lost 0 bases, and 17 bases lay in between. CDR3 length: 16 amino acids. Germline CDR1 GTSNPN, CDR2 SVGIG (reference sequence). CDR3 protein: CAWRRRRGDLNTEAFF. Written as DNA, the CDR3 is TGTGCCTGGAGGCGACGGAGGGGGGACCTGAACACTGAAGCTTTCTTT.